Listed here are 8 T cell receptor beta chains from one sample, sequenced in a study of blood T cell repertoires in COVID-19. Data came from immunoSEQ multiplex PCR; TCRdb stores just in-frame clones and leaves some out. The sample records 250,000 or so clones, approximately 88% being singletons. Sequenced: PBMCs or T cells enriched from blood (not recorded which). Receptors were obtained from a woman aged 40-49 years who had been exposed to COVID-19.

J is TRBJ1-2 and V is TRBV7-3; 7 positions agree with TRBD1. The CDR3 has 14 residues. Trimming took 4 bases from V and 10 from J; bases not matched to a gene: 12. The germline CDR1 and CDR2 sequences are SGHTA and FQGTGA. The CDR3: CASSSSGTALNYTF. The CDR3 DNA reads TGTGCCAGCAGCTCGTCCGGGACAGCTTTAAACTACACCTTC.

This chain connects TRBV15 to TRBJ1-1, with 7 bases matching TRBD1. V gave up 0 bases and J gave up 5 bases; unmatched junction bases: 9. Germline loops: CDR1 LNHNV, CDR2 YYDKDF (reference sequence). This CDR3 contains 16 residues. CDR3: CATSRDMAGGRTEAFF. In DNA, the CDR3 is TGTGCCACCAGCAGAGATATGGCAGGGGGGAGGACTGAAGCTTTCTTT.

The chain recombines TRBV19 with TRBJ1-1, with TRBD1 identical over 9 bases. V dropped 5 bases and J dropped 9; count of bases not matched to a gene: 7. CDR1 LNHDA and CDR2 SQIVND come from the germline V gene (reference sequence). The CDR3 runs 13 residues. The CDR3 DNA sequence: TGTGCCAGTAGTCCAACGGGACAGGGACAAGCTTTCTTT. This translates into CASSPTGQGQAFF.

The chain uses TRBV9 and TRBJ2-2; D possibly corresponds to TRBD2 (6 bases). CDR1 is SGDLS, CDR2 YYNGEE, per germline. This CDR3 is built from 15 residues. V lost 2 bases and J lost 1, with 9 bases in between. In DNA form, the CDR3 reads TGTGCCAGCAGCGTCGCCGGGGGGAACACCGGGGAGCTGTTTTTT. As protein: CASSVAGGNTGELFF.

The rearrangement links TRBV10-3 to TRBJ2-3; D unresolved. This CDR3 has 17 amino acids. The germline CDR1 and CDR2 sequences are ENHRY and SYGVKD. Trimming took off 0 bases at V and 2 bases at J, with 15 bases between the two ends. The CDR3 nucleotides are TGTGCCATCAGTGAGTCGAGAGGTGGCACCGACACAGATACGCAGTATTTT. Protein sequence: CAISESRGGTDTDTQYF.

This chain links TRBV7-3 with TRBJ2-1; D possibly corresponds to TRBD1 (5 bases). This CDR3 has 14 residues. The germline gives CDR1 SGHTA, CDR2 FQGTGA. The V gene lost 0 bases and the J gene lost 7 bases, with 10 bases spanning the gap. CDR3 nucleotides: TGTGCCAGCAGCTTAACTGCAGGGTGGAATGAGCAGTTCTTC. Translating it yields CASSLTAGWNEQFF.

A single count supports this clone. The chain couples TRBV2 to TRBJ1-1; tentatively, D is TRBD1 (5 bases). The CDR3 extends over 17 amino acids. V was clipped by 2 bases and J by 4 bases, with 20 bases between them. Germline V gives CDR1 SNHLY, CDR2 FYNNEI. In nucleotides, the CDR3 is TGTGCCAGCAGTGAACTGGTGAGGGAGGAGAGGGGCACTGAAGCTTTCTTT. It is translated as CASSELVREERGTEAFF.

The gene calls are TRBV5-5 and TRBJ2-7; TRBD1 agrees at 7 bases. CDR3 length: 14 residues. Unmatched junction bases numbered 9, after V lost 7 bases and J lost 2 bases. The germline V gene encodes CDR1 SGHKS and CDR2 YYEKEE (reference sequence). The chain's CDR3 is CASRITGTAYEQYF. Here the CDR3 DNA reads TGTGCCAGCCGCATTACCGGGACAGCCTACGAGCAGTACTTC. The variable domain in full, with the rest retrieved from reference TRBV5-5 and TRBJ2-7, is DAGVTQSPTHLIKTRGQQVTLRCSPISGHKSVSWYQQVLGQGPQFIFQYYEKEERGRGNFPDRFSARQFPNYSSELNVNALLLGDSALYLCASRITGTAYEQYFGPGTRLTVT.